This T cell receptor beta chain comes out of a study of blood T cell repertoires in COVID-19. Study background: Italy, Spain and the United States were the sources of the convalescent and acute COVID-19 samples. T cells, B-cell-depleted T cells, or PBMCs supplied cDNA or gDNA.

CDR3 length: 14 amino acids. Trimming pared 4 bases from V and 0 bases from J, leaving 10 bases between. CDR1 and CDR2 from the germline V gene are SGHNT and YYREEE (reference sequence). Authors' analysis steps: Reference gene primer amplification gave estimated nucleated cell counts. The data were produced by immunoSEQ multiplex PCR, yet TCRdb's version contains in-frame clones alone and is incomplete. V and J calls and clone size are as listed in that table; D and trimming were resolved from the DNA. The sample carries over 250,000 clones, 83% recorded once. The receptor comes from a woman between 45 and 60 years old who had recovered from COVID-19. This chain connects TRBV5-4 to TRBJ2-5, with a weak D call TRBD2 (6 bases). Sequenced sample: peripheral blood. CDR3 in DNA: TGTGCCAGCAGCACGGAGGGGTACCAAGAGACCCAGTACTTC. Translating gives CASSTEGYQETQYF.